The entry that follows covers one TCR beta chain sequence. Blood was sampled at baseline, cycle 4 day 1, and cycle 7 day 1. The assay was immunoSEQ multiplex PCR, and TCRdb's table has in-frame clones only and misses some. The sample records about 120,000 clones, approximately 90% being singletons. This CDR3 region has 15 residues. Germline loops: CDR1 SEHNR, CDR2 FQNEAQ (reference sequence). V lost 5 bases, J lost 0 bases, and 8 bases lay in between. These data originate in a study of OX40 agonist ivuxolimab in advanced cancers. On the study more broadly: Ivuxolimab is an agonistic anti-OX40 (CD134) antibody, and patients were treated with it.

The sequence was obtained from an adult with an advanced solid tumor such as melanoma, head and neck, liver or kidney cancer. This chain connects TRBV7-9 to TRBJ2-6, with D unclear. The source was CD4+ or CD8+ T cells sorted from blood, collected in a trial of the OX40 agonist ivuxolimab. The CDR3 DNA is TGTGCCAGCAGCCAAAGGAGCTCTGGGGCCAACGTCCTGACTTTC. Translation gives CASSQRSSGANVLTF.